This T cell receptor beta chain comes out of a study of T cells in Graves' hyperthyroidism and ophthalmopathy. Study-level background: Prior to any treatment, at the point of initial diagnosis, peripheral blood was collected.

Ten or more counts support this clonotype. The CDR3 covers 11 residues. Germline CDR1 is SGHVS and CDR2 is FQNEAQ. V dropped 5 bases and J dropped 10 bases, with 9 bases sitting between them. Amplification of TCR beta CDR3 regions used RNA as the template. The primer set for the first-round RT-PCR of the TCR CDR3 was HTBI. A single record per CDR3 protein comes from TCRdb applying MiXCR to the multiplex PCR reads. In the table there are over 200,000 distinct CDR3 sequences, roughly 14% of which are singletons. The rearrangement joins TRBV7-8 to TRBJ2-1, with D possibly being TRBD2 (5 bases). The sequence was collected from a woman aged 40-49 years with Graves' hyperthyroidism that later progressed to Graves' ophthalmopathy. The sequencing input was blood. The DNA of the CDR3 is TGTGCCAGCAGCCAGGAGCGGGAGCAGTTCTTC. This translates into CASSQEREQFF.